The 5 T cell receptor beta chains presented below share a single source sample, sequenced in a study of molecular identifiers for immune sequencing clone quantification. TCRdb redid the calling of the PCR reads with MiXCR, one entry per CDR3 protein. The sample contains over 100,000 distinct CDR3 sequences, 30% to 35% of which appear only once. Material: naive CD8+ T cells from blood, with Jurkat cell RNA spiked in. Subset denoted: FACS-sorted CD8+CD4-CCR7+CD45RA+ naive T cells. The receptors shown here come from a human donor in good health. Some libraries in this study had Jurkat cell RNA spiked in.

CDR3 protein: CASSSFEAVGLFF. The DNA for the CDR3 is TGTGCCAGCAGTTCCTTTGAGGCCGTAGGTCTGTTTTTT. The chain links TRBV27 to TRBJ1-4; D is ambiguous. The ends were cut back, 4 bases at V and 14 bases at J, with 17 bases in the middle. Germline loops: CDR1 MNHEY, CDR2 SMNVEV (reference sequence). CDR3 size: 13 residues.

Only a few counts were recorded for this clonotype. V is TRBV11-2 and J is TRBJ2-3, with 7 bases identical to TRBD2. The J segment lost 3 bases and the V segment lost 0 bases, leaving 6 bases of the junction unmatched. CDR1 SGHAT and CDR2 FQNNGV come from the germline V gene. The CDR3 is 16 residues long. CDR3 amino acids: CASSLDLAGETDTQYF. The CDR3, as DNA: TGTGCCAGCAGCTTAGATCTCGCGGGAGAAACAGATACGCAGTATTTT.

This clonotype came up many times. This sequence joins TRBV6-6 and TRBJ2-7; D may match TRBD1 or TRBD2 (6 bases each). Between the trimmed V and J ends, which lost 8 bases and 7 bases, there was a span of 15 bases. The CDR3 spans 12 residues. The V gene's germline CDR1 is MNHNY and CDR2 SVGAGI (reference sequence). CDR3 bases: TGTGCCAGCGGCGGGACACCGTTGGAGCAGTACTTC. Amino acids: CASGGTPLEQYF.

This sequence joins TRBV7-9 and TRBJ2-2; no definite D call. The CDR3 runs 15 residues. The V end lost 8 bases, the J end lost 2 bases, and 15 bases lay between the germline ends. The V gene's germline CDR1 is SEHNR and CDR2 FQNEAQ (reference sequence). The CDR3 DNA reads TGTGCCAGCCTGTCGATATGGCAAAACACCGGGGAGCTGTTTTTT. It codes for CASLSIWQNTGELFF.

The V gene is TRBV7-9, the J gene TRBJ1-1, with unresolved D. CDR1 is SEHNR, CDR2 FQNEAQ, per germline (reference sequence). V was shortened by 4 bases and J by 3 bases, with 18 bases between the two germline ends. The CDR3 loop spans 16 amino acids. The CDR3 DNA sequence: TGTGCCAGCAGCTCCCCAGCCGAGGAGGTGGACACTGAAGCTTTCTTT. It codes for CASSSPAEEVDTEAFF.